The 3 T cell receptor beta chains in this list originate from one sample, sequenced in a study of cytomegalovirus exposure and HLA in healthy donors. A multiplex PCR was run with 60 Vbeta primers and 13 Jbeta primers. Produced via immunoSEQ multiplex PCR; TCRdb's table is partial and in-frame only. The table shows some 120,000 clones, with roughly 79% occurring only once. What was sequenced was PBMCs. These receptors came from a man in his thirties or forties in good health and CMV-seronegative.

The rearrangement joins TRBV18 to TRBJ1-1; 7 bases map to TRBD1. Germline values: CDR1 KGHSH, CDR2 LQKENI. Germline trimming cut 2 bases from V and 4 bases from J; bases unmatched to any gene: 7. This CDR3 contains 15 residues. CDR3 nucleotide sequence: TGTGCCAGCTCACCAAGCAATGACAGGGCCACTGAAGCTTTCTTT. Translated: CASSPSNDRATEAFF.

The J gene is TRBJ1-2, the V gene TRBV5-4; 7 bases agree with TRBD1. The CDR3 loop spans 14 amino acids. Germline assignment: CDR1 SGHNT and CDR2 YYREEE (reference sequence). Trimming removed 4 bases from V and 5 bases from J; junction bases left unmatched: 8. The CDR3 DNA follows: TGTGCCAGCAGCCTCGGACAGGTTGGATATGGCTACACCTTC. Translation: CASSLGQVGYGYTF.

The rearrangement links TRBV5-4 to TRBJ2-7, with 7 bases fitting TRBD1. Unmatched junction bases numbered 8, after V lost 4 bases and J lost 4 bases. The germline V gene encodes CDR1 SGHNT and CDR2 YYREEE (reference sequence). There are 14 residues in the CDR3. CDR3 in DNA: TGTGCCAGCAGCCCCCGGGACAGCACTTACGAGCAGTACTTC. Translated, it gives CASSPRDSTYEQYF.